The entry below describes one T cell receptor beta chain. V was shortened by 0 bases and J by 6 bases, with 11 bases between the two germline ends. This CDR3 comprises 14 residues. Germline V CDR1 and CDR2: MNHNS, SASEGT. The data belong to a study of blood T cell repertoires in COVID-19. Original handling: Estimates of nucleated cell counts were drawn from the amplification of reference gene primers. The assay was immunoSEQ multiplex PCR, and TCRdb's table has in-frame clones only and misses some. That table furnishes V, J and clone size, whereas the DNA furnished D and trimming. The sample contains about 250,000 clones, approximately 80% of which appear only once.

The sample comprised peripheral blood. The rearrangement uses TRBV6-1 and TRBJ1-2; a weak D match, TRBD1 (6 bases). The source is a man older than 75 with acute or convalescent COVID-19. The CDR3 here is CASSEARQADGYTF. The CDR3 DNA follows: TGTGCCAGCAGTGAAGCGCGACAGGCAGATGGCTACACCTTC.